What follows are 8 T cell receptor beta chains derived from one specimen sequenced in a study of blood T cells in healthy people across ages. Alongside a J-beta primer mix, a sample-barcoded 5' primer served in a second PCR lasting roughly 6 to 12 cycles. TCRdb passed the 5' RACE reads through MiXCR, listing each CDR3 protein once. The sample records just under 550,000 distinct CDR3 sequences, less than 25% being singletons. This same sample was also taken into another study, of T cells of mothers and their children.

The sequenced material came from blood. These receptors originate from a boy between 10 and 17 years old in good health.

This CDR3 is CSAKGLAFSEQYF. CDR3 nucleotide sequence: TGCAGTGCCAAGGGACTAGCATTTTCCGAGCAGTACTTC. The chain uses TRBV29-1 and TRBJ2-5; 9 bases match TRBD2. Matching the DNA end better, TRBJ2-7 makes the J call doubtful. CDR1 is SQVTM, CDR2 ANQGSEA, per germline. This CDR3 contains 13 residues.

The CDR3 spells CATGPRDRNTGELFF. CDR3 nucleotide sequence: TGTGCCACCGGCCCCCGGGACCGCAACACCGGGGAGCTGTTTTTT. This chain connects TRBV24-1 to TRBJ2-2, with D perhaps given as TRBD1 or TRBD2 (5 bases each). There are 15 residues in the CDR3. V lost 9 bases and J lost 2, with 15 bases in between. Germline V lookup: CDR1 KGHDR, CDR2 SFDVKD.

The V gene is TRBV28, the J gene TRBJ1-1, with TRBD1 matching 7 bases. CDR1 MDHEN and CDR2 SYDVKM come from the germline V gene. CDR3 length: 14 amino acids. Losses at the gene ends were 5 bases for V and 5 bases for J; bases not matched to a gene: 8. This CDR3 reads CASSPRRQGTEAFF. CDR3 sequence (DNA): TGTGCCAGCAGTCCCCGCCGACAGGGTACTGAAGCTTTCTTT.

This clonotype was seen only a few times. V gene TRBV6-6 combines with J gene TRBJ2-7; no clear D. This CDR3 is built from 16 residues. V was pared by 2 bases and J by 0 bases, with 14 bases between. The germline CDR1 and CDR2 sequences are MNHNY and SVGAGI (reference sequence). This chain's CDR3 is CASSYSTDAVSYEQYF. DNA of the CDR3: TGTGCCAGCAGTTACAGCACGGACGCGGTCTCCTACGAGCAGTACTTC.

This clonotype was observed a few times. Sequence at one end of the junction differs from germline and may be a read error. The CDR3, as DNA: TGTGCCGGCAGCTCTTCGACAGGGGGCTCAACTTACTATGGCTACACCTTC. It is translated as CAGSSSTGGSTYYGYTF. The J gene is TRBJ1-2, the V gene TRBV7-8, with TRBD1 matching over 10 bases. CDR1 SGHVS and CDR2 FQNEAQ come from the germline V gene. CDR3 length: 17 amino acids.

This chain uses TRBV2 with TRBJ1-1; 7 bases are shared with TRBD1. The CDR3 runs to 15 residues. Trimming removed 6 bases from V and 1 base from J; junction bases left unmatched: 8. Germline CDR1 SNHLY, CDR2 FYNNEI. CDR3 DNA sequence: TGTGCCAGCAGAGATCGAGGGGGCGGGAACACTGAAGCTTTCTTT. Translation gives CASRDRGGGNTEAFF.

This chain links TRBV12-5 with TRBJ2-5; D gene unclear. The CDR3 covers 13 residues. CDR1 is LGHNT and CDR2 is FRNRAP in the germline V gene. Between the trimmed V and J ends, which lost 0 bases and 5 bases, there was a span of 7 bases. In DNA, the CDR3 is TGTGCTAGTGGTTTGGTAGGGCATGAGACCCAGTACTTC. This encodes CASGLVGHETQYF. Full variable domain (rest looked up from reference TRBV12-5 and TRBJ2-5): DARVTQTPRHKVTEMGQEVTMRCQPILGHNTVFWYRQTMMQGLELLAYFRNRAPLDDSGMPKDRFSAEMPDATLATLKIQPSEPRDSAVYFCASGLVGHETQYFGPGTRLLVL.

This chain links TRBV20-1 with TRBJ2-1, with 9 bases matching TRBD2. CDR1 is DFQATT and CDR2 is SNEGSKA in the germline V gene (reference sequence). CDR3 length: 16 amino acids. Losses at the gene ends were 4 bases for V and 7 bases for J; bases not matched to a gene: 14. CDR3 bases: TGCAGTGCTATAAGACCCAGCGGGAGGAGGGGAAATGAGCAGTTCTTC. Protein product: CSAIRPSGRRGNEQFF.